Following are 27 T cell receptor beta chains from one sample sequenced in a study of shared clonotypes between healthy human individuals. The repertoire was sequenced with immunoSEQ multiplex PCR; TCRdb's copy has only in-frame clones and lacks some. The sample has about 960,000 clones, over 60% seen once. The sample comprised memory CD4+ T cells sorted from blood. Subset defined: CD45RA-negative fraction. The receptors here all came from a man aged 18 to 29 in good health.

The chain joins TRBV5-1 to TRBJ2-1; D is unclear. CDR1 and CDR2 from the germline V gene are SGHRS and YFSETQ. Trimming left V 0 bases short and J 2 bases short, with 9 bases between. This CDR3 comprises 15 residues. CDR3 amino acids: CASSLEGGAYNEQFF. The CDR3 DNA reads TGCGCCAGCAGCTTGGAAGGCGGAGCCTACAATGAGCAGTTCTTC.

Only a few counts were recorded for this clone. The chain has TRBV5-6 and TRBJ2-3; TRBD1 is a possible D gene (5 bases). Germline values: CDR1 SGHDT, CDR2 YYEEEE. Trimming took off 1 base at V and 5 bases at J, with 8 bases between the two ends. This CDR3 region has 13 residues. DNA for the CDR3: TGTGCCAGCAGCTTGAAGGGGATAGATACGCAGTATTTT. It encodes CASSLKGIDTQYF.

The rearrangement uses TRBV27 and TRBJ2-7; unclear D gene. Looked up from germline, CDR1 is MNHEY and CDR2 is SMNVEV (reference sequence). The CDR3 extends over 11 amino acids. Trimming removed 1 base at V and 9 bases at J, with 7 bases between. This CDR3 is CASSLLILQYF. The CDR3 DNA follows: TGTGCCAGCAGTTTATTAATCTTGCAGTACTTC.

This chain joins TRBV2 and TRBJ1-6; unclear D gene. This CDR3 spans 11 amino acids. The V end lost 5 bases, the J end lost 9 bases, and 5 bases lay between the germline ends. CDR1 SNHLY and CDR2 FYNNEI come from the germline V gene. DNA for the CDR3: TGTGCCAGCAGTCTGGCTTCACCCCTCCACTTT. Translated: CASSLASPLHF.

The table lists this clone with a count of one. This chain connects TRBV7-2 to TRBJ2-5; D is tentatively TRBD1 or TRBD2 (6 bases each). CDR3 length equals 15 residues. Trimming left V 4 bases short and J 1 base short, with 13 bases between. CDR1 and CDR2 from the germline V gene are SGHTA and FQGNSA. CDR3 in amino acids: CASSSAGEVQETQYF. CDR3 DNA: TGTGCCAGCAGCTCAGCAGGGGAGGTCCAAGAGACCCAGTACTTC.

The chain joins TRBV14 to TRBJ1-6, with D unclear. Germline CDR1 reads SGHDN; CDR2 reads FVKESK. The germline V and J ends were trimmed by 6 bases and 10 bases, with 22 bases remaining between them. This CDR3 is built from 16 residues. The CDR3 nucleotides are TGTGCCAGCAGTCCAAGGTCATCGGGGTTCAACTCACCCCTCCACTTT. It yields the protein CASSPRSSGFNSPLHF.

V gene TRBV18 combines with J gene TRBJ1-1; D may be TRBD1 (5 bases). The CDR3 is 11 amino acids. With 3 bases removed from V and 7 bases from J, the gap between germline ends came to 6 bases. Per the germline V gene, CDR1 is KGHSH and CDR2 is LQKENI. The CDR3 sequence: CASSPGGEAFF. The CDR3 bases are TGTGCCAGCTCACCCGGGGGTGAAGCTTTCTTT.

CDR3 sequence reads: CASSLVQDGTYEQYF. For the CDR3, the DNA is TGCGCCAGCAGCTTGGTACAGGACGGTACCTACGAGCAGTACTTC. The chain couples TRBV5-1 to TRBJ2-7, with D possibly being TRBD1 (5 bases). This CDR3 is built from 15 residues. Germline-derived CDR1 and CDR2 are SGHRS and YFSETQ. V was pared by 0 bases and J by 2 bases, with 12 bases between.

About this clone: Within the sample, other DNA sequences also encode this same CDR3. The chain is built from TRBV5-6 and TRBJ2-1, with unresolved D. The germline CDR1 and CDR2 sequences are SGHDT and YYEEEE. The CDR3 has 15 amino acids. V lost 2 bases and J lost 8, with 17 bases in between. The CDR3 sequence: CASSFNKVRRDEQFF. The CDR3 coding sequence is TGTGCCAGCAGCTTTAATAAGGTCCGCCGAGATGAGCAGTTCTTC.

This clone has only a few counts. The genes are TRBV27 and TRBJ1-6; no reliable D call. The CDR3 consists of 19 residues. CDR1 and CDR2 from the germline V gene are MNHEY and SMNVEV (reference sequence). The V end was cut by 0 bases, the J end by 10 bases, with 25 bases between. The CDR3 DNA follows: TGTGCCAGCAGTTTATCGGTTCGCACGATGGACGGACCGGGGTCACCCCTCCACTTT. Protein sequence: CASSLSVRTMDGPGSPLHF.

The J gene is TRBJ2-5, the V gene TRBV9; a possible D gene is TRBD1 (6 bases). The CDR3 is 14 amino acids. Germline V lookup: CDR1 SGDLS, CDR2 YYNGEE. Trimming cost V 0 bases and J 2 bases, with 8 bases left between them. DNA for the CDR3: TGTGCCAGCAGCGTAGGCGGACAGCAAGAGACCCAGTACTTC. Translating gives CASSVGGQQETQYF.

The chain is built from TRBV6-5 and TRBJ1-2; weak D call: TRBD1 (5 bases). The CDR3 loop spans 15 amino acids. Looked up from germline, CDR1 is MNHEY and CDR2 is SVGAGI. Trimming removed 5 bases from V and 2 bases from J, with 15 bases in between. The CDR3 spells CASSPLLGLNYGYTF. The CDR3 DNA follows: TGTGCCAGCAGTCCCCTTTTGGGGCTGAACTATGGCTACACCTTC.

V is TRBV5-1 and J is TRBJ2-6, with D perhaps matching TRBD1 (5 bases). In germline, CDR1 is SGHRS, CDR2 YFSETQ. Between the trimmed V and J ends, which lost 5 bases and 0 bases, there was a span of 15 bases. The CDR3 consists of 17 residues. CDR3 bases: TGCGCCAGCAGTGACCAGGGTCCCTTCTCTGGGGCCAACGTCCTGACTTTC. This translates into CASSDQGPFSGANVLTF.

This rearrangement joins TRBV7-2 to TRBJ2-4, with 9 nucleotides matching TRBD1. With V trimmed by 4 bases and J by 7 bases, 8 bases remained unmatched. Per the germline V gene, CDR1 is SGHTA and CDR2 is FQGNSA. This CDR3 has 15 residues. This CDR3 reads CASSSLGTGSNIQYF. CDR3 bases: TGTGCCAGCAGCTCGCTCGGGACAGGGTCCAACATTCAGTACTTC.

The gene calls are TRBV11-2 and TRBJ2-2; D may be TRBD2 (6 bases). Germline V gene sequence: CDR1 SGHAT, CDR2 FQNNGV. This CDR3 region has 15 residues. V was cut by 3 bases and J by 1 base, with 9 bases left in between. The CDR3 here is CASSFGGKNTGELFF. Written as DNA, the CDR3 is TGTGCCAGCAGCTTTGGAGGGAAGAACACCGGGGAGCTGTTTTTT.

This clone has a handful of counts. The rearrangement links TRBV19 to TRBJ1-6, with D uncertain. Germline assignment: CDR1 LNHDA and CDR2 SQIVND (reference sequence). Trimming removed 5 bases from V and 3 bases from J, with 8 bases in between. The CDR3 extends over 14 amino acids. This CDR3 is CASSPQNYNSPLHF. DNA for the CDR3: TGTGCCAGTAGTCCACAGAACTATAATTCACCCCTCCACTTT.

This sequence joins TRBV6-5 and TRBJ1-2, with TRBD1 matching 10 bases. CDR1 and CDR2 (germline): MNHEY, SVGAGI. CDR3 length: 13 amino acids. The V segment lost 4 bases and the J segment 8 bases; nucleotides outside the gene matches: 4. CDR3 nucleotides: TGTGCCAGCAGTTCCCAGACAGGGGGCGGCTACACCTTC. It is translated as CASSSQTGGGYTF.

A note on this clone: Other DNA sequences in the same sample also yield this CDR3. The chain uses TRBV11-3 and TRBJ2-2, with D uncertain. Deletions cut 3 bases from V and 8 bases from J, with 10 bases between. CDR1 is SGHNT, CDR2 YENEEA, per germline. The CDR3 is 13 residues long. This CDR3 is CASSFGRTGELFF. CDR3 nucleotides: TGTGCCAGCAGCTTTGGACGAACGGGGGAGCTGTTTTTT.

The chain has TRBV6-5 and TRBJ1-5; D unresolved. Germline loops: CDR1 MNHEY, CDR2 SVGAGI. This CDR3 has 15 residues. Trimming removed 4 bases at V and 0 bases at J, with 10 bases between. CDR3 bases: TGTGCCAGCAGTTTAACACAGCATAGCAATCAGCCCCAGCATTTT. Amino acid sequence: CASSLTQHSNQPQHF.

The chain employs TRBV7-2 and TRBJ1-2; D unresolved. Germline loops: CDR1 SGHTA, CDR2 FQGNSA. The V end was cut by 2 bases, the J end by 10 bases, with 8 bases between. The CDR3 loop spans 11 amino acids. CDR3 DNA: TGTGCCAGCAGCTTAACGGGGTCCTACACCTTC. Amino acids: CASSLTGSYTF. The full variable domain, completed using reference TRBV7-2 and TRBJ1-2, is GAGVSQSPSNKVTEKGKDVELRCDPISGHTALYWYRQSLGQGLEFLIYFQGNSAPDKSGLPSDRFSAERTGGSVSTLTIQRTQQEDSAVYLCASSLTGSYTFGSGTRLTVV.

This clone showed up just once. This rearrangement joins TRBV6-1 to TRBJ2-7, with 9 bases identical to TRBD2. CDR1 and CDR2 from the germline V gene are MNHNS and SASEGT. With 8 bases clipped from V and 3 bases from J, the junction kept 5 bases outside the gene matches. The CDR3 has 13 residues. The CDR3 coding sequence is TGTGCCAGCGGACGGACTAGCGACTACGAGCAGTACTTC. Amino acids: CASGRTSDYEQYF.

The genes are TRBV30 and TRBJ2-1, with 8 bases aligning to TRBD1. CDR3 size: 14 residues. V shed 7 bases and J 0 bases; nucleotides not matched to a gene: 5. Germline V gene sequence: CDR1 GTSNPN, CDR2 SVGIG (reference sequence). The CDR3, as DNA: TGTGCCTCCGACAGGGGCTTCTCCTACAATGAGCAGTTCTTC. It encodes CASDRGFSYNEQFF.

The chain is built from TRBV25-1 and TRBJ1-3; TRBD1 is a possible D gene (5 bases). In germline, CDR1 is MGHDK, CDR2 SYGVNS. Trimming removed 1 base from V and 0 bases from J, with 10 bases in between. The CDR3 consists of 16 residues. Here the CDR3 DNA reads TGTGCCAGCAGTGAATGGATGGGGGGCTCTGGAAACACCATATATTTT. Encoded protein: CASSEWMGGSGNTIYF.

This chain connects TRBV21-1 to TRBJ2-7; TRBD2 was called by the table and not checked on the DNA. TRBV21-1 has pseudogene status. This CDR3 contains 15 residues. The CDR3 region has the DNA TGTGCCAGCAGCAAAGACCTAAAGACTAGCGGAACTATGGACTTC. It encodes CASSKDLKTSGTMDF.

This clone occurred many times. The genes are TRBV28 and TRBJ1-1; TRBD1 matches at 10 bases. Germline CDR1 and CDR2: MDHEN and SYDVKM. V was pared by 1 base and J by 5 bases, with 7 bases of the junction left unmatched. CDR3 length equals 16 residues. As DNA, the CDR3 is TGTGCCAGCAGTTTATTTCTCGGGACAGGGGATACTGAAGCTTTCTTT. Translating gives CASSLFLGTGDTEAFF.

This chain joins TRBV18 and TRBJ1-1; possibly TRBD1 for D (6 bases). Germline assignment: CDR1 KGHSH and CDR2 LQKENI. This CDR3 spans 15 amino acids. Between the trimmed V and J ends, which lost 3 bases and 3 bases, there was a span of 14 bases. The CDR3 protein is CASSPSQGPYTEAFF. For the CDR3, the DNA is TGTGCCAGCTCACCCTCTCAGGGGCCCTACACTGAAGCTTTCTTT.

CDR3 nucleotides: TGTGCCTGGAAGCTAGCGGGAGGAAATGAGCAGTTCTTC. Its protein product is CAWKLAGGNEQFF. The rearrangement joins TRBV30 to TRBJ2-1, with 11 bases lining up with TRBD2. Looked up from germline, CDR1 is GTSNPN and CDR2 is SVGIG (reference sequence). This CDR3 is built from 13 residues. The V and J ends lost 4 bases and 7 bases, in that order; junction bases with no gene match: 3.